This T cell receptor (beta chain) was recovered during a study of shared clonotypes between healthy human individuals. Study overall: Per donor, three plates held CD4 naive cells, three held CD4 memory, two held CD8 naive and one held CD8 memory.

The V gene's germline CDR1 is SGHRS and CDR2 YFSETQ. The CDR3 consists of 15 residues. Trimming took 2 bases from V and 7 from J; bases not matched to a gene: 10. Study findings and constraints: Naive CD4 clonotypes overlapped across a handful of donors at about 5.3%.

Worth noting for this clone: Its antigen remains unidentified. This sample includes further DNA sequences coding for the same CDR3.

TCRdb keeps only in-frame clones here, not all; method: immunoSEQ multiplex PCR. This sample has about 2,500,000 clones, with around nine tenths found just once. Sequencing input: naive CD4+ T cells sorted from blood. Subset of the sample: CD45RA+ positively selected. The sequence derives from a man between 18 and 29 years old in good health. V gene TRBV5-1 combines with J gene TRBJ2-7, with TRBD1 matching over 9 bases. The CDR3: CASSLGGQGLGEQYF. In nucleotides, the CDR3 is TGCGCCAGCAGCTTAGGCGGACAGGGGTTGGGGGAGCAGTACTTC.